Sequencing of this T cell receptor beta chain was carried out in a study of T cell responses to AZD1222 COVID-19 vaccine. Germline lookup yields CDR1 SGHDT and CDR2 YYEEEE. With 3 bases clipped from V and 5 bases from J, the junction kept 14 bases outside the gene matches. The CDR3 is 16 residues long. Method: immunoSEQ multiplex PCR; TCRdb's copy keeps in-frame clones and lacks some. There are over 130,000 clones in the sample; almost 95% occur only once, and about a tenth lies in the top ten. About this clone itself: Its target is not known.

Findings of the study overall: At study baseline, merely over 5 AZD1222 recipients were seropositive.

The sequence was obtained from an adult who received the AZD1222 COVID-19 vaccine. The source was peripheral blood, collected 28 days after the second AZD1222 dose. The J gene is TRBJ2-7, the V gene TRBV5-6, with TRBD1 matching 7 bases. As DNA, the CDR3 is TGTGCCAGCAGCTCTATTAAGAAGACAGGGAGCCACGAGCAGTACTTC. It codes for CASSSIKKTGSHEQYF.